The 30 T cell receptor beta chains listed next were all sequenced from one sample in a study of blood T cell repertoires in COVID-19. Assay: immunoSEQ multiplex PCR; the TCRdb copy retains only in-frame clones and omits some. The sample records just over 70,000 clones, about four fifths being singletons. Sequencing was carried out using peripheral blood. The receptors were sampled from a man between 65 and 85 years old who had recovered from COVID-19.

The J gene is TRBJ1-3, the V gene TRBV15, with 12 bases fitting TRBD1. In germline, CDR1 is LNHNV, CDR2 YYDKDF (reference sequence). V dropped 2 bases and J dropped 3; count of bases not matched to a gene: 17. CDR3 size: 21 residues. The CDR3 spells CATSRSAPTGQGALSGNTIYF. CDR3 nucleotides: TGTGCCACCAGCAGATCGGCCCCCACGGGACAGGGGGCCTTAAGTGGAAACACCATATATTTT.

This chain uses TRBV7-2 with TRBJ1-2; D is unresolved. Trimming shortened V by 1 base and J by 8 bases, and 11 bases separated the two germline ends. Germline lookup yields CDR1 SGHTA and CDR2 FQGNSA. This CDR3 is built from 13 residues. Here the CDR3 DNA reads TGTGCCAGCAGCTTAGGAGGGTCGTACGGCTACACCTTC. It specifies CASSLGGSYGYTF.

The table lists this clone with a count of one. The chain employs TRBV9 and TRBJ2-1, with 9 bases fitting TRBD1. Germline CDR1 is SGDLS and CDR2 is YYNGEE. The J segment lost 5 bases and the V segment lost 5 bases, leaving 8 bases of the junction unmatched. CDR3 length equals 15 residues. CDR3 in amino acids: CASRATGTGNNEQFF. CDR3 nucleotides: TGTGCCAGCAGAGCTACCGGGACAGGGAACAATGAGCAGTTCTTC.

The chain has TRBV18 and TRBJ2-5, with D perhaps matching TRBD2 (6 bases). V shed 1 base and J shed 4 bases, with 7 bases lying between them. The CDR3 is made up of 13 amino acids. CDR1 and CDR2 from the germline V gene are KGHSH and LQKENI. CDR3 in amino acids: CASSPQGGETQYF. The CDR3 DNA sequence: TGTGCCAGCTCACCACAGGGAGGAGAGACCCAGTACTTC.

The chain couples TRBV7-9 to TRBJ2-5, with D uncertain. V was shortened by 3 bases and J by 5 bases, with 10 bases between the two germline ends. This CDR3 is built from 13 residues. Looked up from germline, CDR1 is SEHNR and CDR2 is FQNEAQ (reference sequence). The CDR3 coding sequence is TGTGCCAGCAGCTTTATGCTAACGGAGACCCAGTACTTC. This encodes CASSFMLTETQYF.

The table lists this clone with a count of one. The chain links TRBV19 to TRBJ2-1; TRBD1 might be the D (5 bases). The germline V gene has CDR1 LNHDA and CDR2 SQIVND (reference sequence). Trimming stripped 5 bases from V and 0 bases from J, with 14 bases between. The CDR3 is made up of 16 amino acids. The CDR3 region is CASSVRQSSSYNEQFF. In nucleotides, the CDR3 is TGTGCCAGTAGTGTTAGACAGTCCAGCTCCTACAATGAGCAGTTCTTC.

The chain employs TRBV5-1 and TRBJ2-2, with TRBD1 matching 10 bases. The CDR3 covers 15 residues. The junction had 4 bases not matched to a gene; V was cut back by 4 bases and J by 4 bases. Germline assignment: CDR1 SGHRS and CDR2 YFSETQ. The CDR3 loop reads CASSRQGATTGELFF. In nucleotides, the CDR3 is TGCGCCAGCAGCAGACAGGGGGCCACCACCGGGGAGCTGTTTTTT.

V and J are TRBV19 and TRBJ1-2; D is possibly TRBD1 (5 bases). CDR3 size: 18 residues. Germline assignment: CDR1 LNHDA and CDR2 SQIVND (reference sequence). Trimming shortened V by 7 bases and J by 4 bases, and 28 bases separated the two germline ends. The CDR3 here is CASNGERGRGVGLYGYTF. The CDR3 coding sequence is TGTGCCAGTAATGGGGAGAGGGGAAGGGGCGTGGGACTCTATGGCTACACCTTC.

The V and J genes are TRBV7-2 and TRBJ2-7; 7 positions agree with TRBD1. The CDR3 contains 14 residues. Germline V gene lookup returns CDR1 SGHTA and CDR2 FQGNSA. V dropped 5 bases and J dropped 6; count of bases not matched to a gene: 10. CDR3: CASSLNRQGGEQYF. Written as DNA, the CDR3 is TGTGCCAGCAGCCTAAACCGACAGGGCGGCGAGCAGTACTTC.

The chain recombines TRBV6-2 or TRBV6-3 with TRBJ2-1; weak D call: TRBD1 (5 bases). The germline CDR1 and CDR2 sequences are MNHEY and SVGEGT. V gave up 2 bases and J gave up 4 bases, with 9 bases separating them. This CDR3 has 14 amino acids. The CDR3, as DNA: TGTGCCAGCAGTTACGATGGGGCTTACAATGAGCAGTTCTTC. This sequence encodes CASSYDGAYNEQFF.

The V call is TRBV2, the J call TRBJ1-4; TRBD1 aligns across 8 bases. The ends lost 5 bases at V and 5 bases at J; junction bases unmatched: 7. Germline V gives CDR1 SNHLY, CDR2 FYNNEI. The CDR3 spans 15 residues. CDR3 in DNA: TGTGCCAGCAGTTACGGACAGGGCCGGAATGAAAAACTGTTTTTT. It yields the protein CASSYGQGRNEKLFF.

The V and J genes are TRBV28 and TRBJ2-1; D is perhaps TRBD1 (6 bases). Germline V gene data show CDR1 as MDHEN and CDR2 as SYDVKM. With 5 bases removed from V and 7 bases from J, the gap between germline ends came to 18 bases. This CDR3 region has 15 residues. The CDR3 here is CASSTDHRDSNEQFF. The DNA of the CDR3 is TGTGCCAGCAGTACAGATCACAGGGATTCGAATGAGCAGTTCTTC.

This chain uses TRBV7-9 with TRBJ2-5; 7 bases match TRBD1. Germline CDR1 SEHNR, CDR2 FQNEAQ (reference sequence). The J segment lost 0 bases and the V segment lost 5 bases, leaving 9 bases of the junction unmatched. The length of the CDR3 is 16 residues. The CDR3 sequence: CASSRGQEMYQETQYF. The CDR3 nucleotides read TGTGCCAGCAGCCGAGGACAGGAGATGTACCAAGAGACCCAGTACTTC.

DNA of the CDR3: TGTGCCAGTAGCAGAGGCGGAGCCCCGTTCAATCAGCCCCAGCATTTT. Translation gives CASSRGGAPFNQPQHF. V is TRBV19 and J is TRBJ1-5; D not resolved. Germline V gene sequence: CDR1 LNHDA, CDR2 SQIVND (reference sequence). The CDR3 is 16 amino acids. V lost 6 bases, J lost 3 bases, and 18 bases lay in between.

The chain couples TRBV6-5 to TRBJ2-7, with 8 nucleotides matching TRBD1. This CDR3 spans 14 amino acids. The germline CDR1 and CDR2 sequences are MNHEY and SVGAGI. The junction had 10 bases not matched to a gene; V was cut back by 7 bases and J by 5 bases. This CDR3 reads CASKMDRVVHEQYF. CDR3 coding DNA: TGTGCCAGCAAGATGGACAGGGTCGTCCACGAGCAGTACTTC.

In this sample, this clone turned up many times. The chain recombines TRBV6-6 with TRBJ1-1, with D unresolved. V lost 5 bases to trimming and J lost 0 bases, with 4 bases between them. The CDR3 consists of 12 residues. The germline V gene has CDR1 MNHNY and CDR2 SVGAGI (reference sequence). For the CDR3, the DNA is TGTGCCAGCAGTCTTATGAACACTGAAGCTTTCTTT. Its translation: CASSLMNTEAFF.

V and J are TRBV18 and TRBJ1-1, with D unclear. CDR3 length equals 15 residues. Trimming left V 0 bases short and J 2 bases short, with 10 bases between. Germline-derived CDR1 and CDR2 are KGHSH and LQKENI. The CDR3 DNA reads as TGTGCCAGCTCACCACCCAACGGGGTAAACACTGAAGCTTTCTTT. Translating it yields CASSPPNGVNTEAFF.

As to this clone: This CDR3 is also generated by other DNA sequences in the sample. The rearrangement links TRBV7-9 to TRBJ1-6; D call uncertain. Germline-derived CDR1 and CDR2 are SEHNR and FQNEAQ (reference sequence). The V and J ends lost 5 bases and 0 bases respectively, with 11 bases between them. The CDR3 extends over 16 amino acids. CDR3 bases: TGTGCCAGCAGCGCTGCGGGGAGCTCCTATAATTCACCCCTCCACTTT. This gives the protein CASSAAGSSYNSPLHF. The complete variable domain, with remaining parts taken from reference TRBV7-9 and TRBJ1-6, reads DTGVSQNPRHKITKRGQNVTFRCDPISEHNRLYWYRQTLGQGPEFLTYFQNEAQLEKSRLLSDRFSAERPKGSFSTLEIQRTEQGDSAMYLCASSAAGSSYNSPLHFGNGTRLTVT.

This chain links TRBV7-9 with TRBJ2-7, with TRBD2 matching 10 bases. The CDR3 is 18 amino acids. V lost 4 bases, J lost 5 bases, and 17 bases stayed unmatched. The V gene's germline CDR1 is SEHNR and CDR2 FQNEAQ (reference sequence). The CDR3 region is CASSSGLAGASRSDEQYF. Written as DNA, the CDR3 is TGTGCCAGCAGCTCGGGGCTAGCGGGAGCCTCAAGGAGTGACGAGCAGTACTTC.

CDR3 residues: CASQLTGSDPDTQYF. CDR3 DNA: TGTGCCAGCCAACTGACAGGGAGTGACCCAGATACGCAGTATTTT. The genes are TRBV6-5 and TRBJ2-3, with TRBD1 identical over 7 bases. The CDR3 is 15 residues long. V lost 8 bases to trimming and J lost 4 bases; unmatched junction nucleotides: 12. Germline CDR1 is MNHEY and CDR2 is SVGAGI.

This sequence joins TRBV14 and TRBJ2-7; 8 nucleotides agree with TRBD1. Unmatched junction bases numbered 5, after V lost 2 bases and J lost 2 bases. The CDR3 extends over 15 amino acids. Germline-derived CDR1 and CDR2 are SGHDN and FVKESK. The CDR3 loop is CASSQTTGVAYEQYF. CDR3 coding DNA: TGTGCCAGCAGCCAAACGACAGGGGTGGCCTACGAGCAGTACTTC.

In its sample, this clone was seen a few times. The genes are TRBV5-1 and TRBJ1-3, with 8 positions matching TRBD1. CDR1 SGHRS and CDR2 YFSETQ come from the germline V gene. V dropped 0 bases and J dropped 6; count of bases not matched to a gene: 5. The CDR3 totals 15 residues. CDR3 DNA sequence: TGCGCCAGCAGCTTGGCCCCGGGACAGGAAAACACCATATATTTT. Its translation is CASSLAPGQENTIYF.

The gene calls are TRBV7-7 and TRBJ2-1; TRBD1 agrees at 10 bases. Looked up from germline, CDR1 is SSHAT and CDR2 is FNYEAQ (reference sequence). The length of the CDR3 is 13 residues. The J segment lost 8 bases and the V segment lost 5 bases, leaving 3 bases of the junction unmatched. The CDR3 here is CASSRDRGHEQFF. CDR3 in DNA: TGTGCCAGCAGCCGGGACAGGGGACATGAGCAGTTCTTC. Together with reference TRBV7-7 and TRBJ2-1, the CDR3 gives the full variable domain: GAGVSQSPRYKVTKRGQDVTLRCDPISSHATLYWYQQALGQGPEFLTYFNYEAQPDKSGLPSDRFSAERPEGSISTLTIQRTEQRDSAMYRCASSRDRGHEQFFGPGTRLTVL.

This clone has just a few counts. J is TRBJ1-1 and V is TRBV29-1; no firm D call. The germline V gene encodes CDR1 SQVTM and CDR2 ANQGSEA. CDR3 length: 12 amino acids. Trimming shortened V by 4 bases and J by 7 bases, and 13 bases separated the two germline ends. CDR3 region: CSVGTAGSEAFF. The CDR3 nucleotides are TGCAGCGTTGGGACCGCGGGAAGTGAAGCTTTCTTT.

This clone was counted a few times. The chain has TRBV29-1 and TRBJ2-1; 11 positions match TRBD2. The J segment lost 8 bases and the V segment lost 6 bases, leaving 12 bases of the junction unmatched. CDR1 and CDR2 from the germline V gene are SQVTM and ANQGSEA. This CDR3 comprises 15 residues. CDR3 in amino acids: CSVPRALAGGYEQFF. In DNA form, the CDR3 reads TGCAGCGTACCAAGGGCCCTAGCGGGGGGCTATGAGCAGTTCTTC.

This clone was seen once. The chain joins TRBV3-1 (or the pseudogene TRBV3-2) to TRBJ1-6, with a tentative D call TRBD1 (6 bases). The length of the CDR3 is 14 residues. In germline, CDR1 is LGHDT, CDR2 YNNKEL (reference sequence). Trimming shortened V by 1 base and J by 6 bases, and 7 bases separated the two germline ends. Written as DNA, the CDR3 is TGTGCCAGCAGCCAAGGGACAGCTAATTCACCCCTCCACTTT. Translating it yields CASSQGTANSPLHF.

V and J are TRBV12-3 or TRBV12-4 and TRBJ1-6, with D unresolved. V was cut by 3 bases and J by 9 bases, with 6 bases left in between. CDR3 length: 12 amino acids. The CDR3 here is CASSFSGSPLHF. The CDR3, as DNA: TGTGCCAGCAGTTTTTCAGGTTCACCCCTCCACTTT.

This chain joins TRBV15 and TRBJ1-5; TRBD1 is a possible D gene (5 bases). Deletions cut 4 bases from V and 7 bases from J, with 14 bases between. The V gene's germline CDR1 is LNHNV and CDR2 YYDKDF (reference sequence). This CDR3 contains 14 residues. The CDR3 protein is CATSTRQTGQPQHF. Here the CDR3 DNA reads TGTGCCACCAGCACACGACAGACCGGGCAGCCCCAGCATTTT.

The rearrangement joins TRBV7-9 to TRBJ1-3; 7 bases fit TRBD1. With V trimmed by 4 bases and J by 0 bases, 3 bases remained unmatched. The CDR3 is 15 amino acids. From germline, CDR1 is SEHNR and CDR2 FQNEAQ (reference sequence). The CDR3 region is CASSSDRASGNTIYF. The CDR3 DNA reads TGTGCCAGCAGCTCCGACAGGGCCTCTGGAAACACCATATATTTT.

The rearrangement joins TRBV29-1 to TRBJ2-7; D may be TRBD2 (5 bases). Trimming removed 4 bases at V and 2 bases at J, with 9 bases between. The CDR3 spans 12 residues. Germline V gene lookup returns CDR1 SQVTM and CDR2 ANQGSEA. CDR3 bases: TGCAGCGTTGGCTCGGGAACCTACGAGCAGTACTTC. This encodes CSVGSGTYEQYF.